The sequence of this T cell receptor (beta chain) was determined in a study of chemoradiotherapy in HPV16-positive cancers. Study summary: A couple of HPV16-positive patients' cells yielded candidate HPV-specific clones and common motifs.

Profiled with immunoSEQ multiplex PCR; TCRdb holds only in-frame clones, not every one. The sample lists around 53,000 clones; over 85% were seen once. The length of the CDR3 is 13 residues. Looked up from germline, CDR1 is SGHVS and CDR2 is FNYEAQ. V was clipped by 4 bases and J by 5 bases, with 12 bases between them. Over chemoradiotherapy, repertoires were sampled more than once. Sequences were derived from blood, sampled from a patient who underwent chemoradiotherapy. The receptor's source is a human donor with HPV-associated anogenital cancer. V and J are TRBV7-6 and TRBJ2-7, with a weak D call TRBD2 (6 bases). CDR3 protein: CASSSTRIDEQYF. The CDR3 DNA reads TGTGCCAGCAGCTCGACTAGAATAGACGAGCAGTACTTC.